The present TCR beta chain was sequenced within a study of post-analysis software for immune sequencing data. Study as a whole: The courses of disease that were included comprised relapsing-remitting, secondary progressive and progressive-relapsing multiple sclerosis.

V shed 6 bases and J 6 bases; nucleotides not matched to a gene: 11. Germline V CDR1 and CDR2: MNHNY, SVGAGI (reference sequence). The CDR3 is made up of 14 amino acids. Incorporated into the TCR beta cDNA libraries were unique molecular identifiers, which served to reduce PCR and sequencing biases. TCRdb re-called the PCR reads through MiXCR, storing one row per CDR3 protein. This sample has hundreds of thousands of distinct CDR3 sequences, with roughly 29% found just once. This clonotype was seen a handful of times. The antigen remains undetermined. Overall study results and limits: Among 4 or 5 TRBV segments more frequent in patients than controls were TRBV5-6, TRBV5-1 and TRBV20-1.

The chain carries TRBV6-6 and TRBJ2-7; 7 bases fit TRBD1. The receptor was isolated from a girl between 5 and 17 years old with multiple sclerosis. The sample comprised blood. This CDR3 is CASRRDRVLSEQYF. As DNA, the CDR3 is TGTGCCAGCAGACGCGACAGGGTGCTTTCCGAGCAGTACTTC.